In its sample, the clone carrying this T cell receptor (beta chain) was seen once. The same CDR3 is also encoded by other DNA sequences in this sample. CDR3 length: 11 residues. Trimming took 8 bases from V and 2 from J, leaving 4 bases between them. From germline, CDR1 is MDHEN and CDR2 SYDVKM. CD45RO negativity and positive selection for CCR7 defined naive CD8 cells, a population that excluded terminally differentiated effector memory CD45RA+ cells. This sample is part of a study of shared clonotypes between healthy human individuals. Clones were read by immunoSEQ multiplex PCR, and TCRdb kept only the in-frame ones, dropping some. The sample records about 700,000 clones, around 92% being singletons.

This clonotype originated in a man aged 30 to 45 in good health. This rearrangement joins TRBV28 to TRBJ2-1; D is unclear. Sequencing was done on a sample of naive CD8+ T cells sorted from blood. Here the CDR3 reads CASSTYNEQFF. Written as DNA, the CDR3 is TGTGCCAGCTCGACCTACAATGAGCAGTTCTTC.